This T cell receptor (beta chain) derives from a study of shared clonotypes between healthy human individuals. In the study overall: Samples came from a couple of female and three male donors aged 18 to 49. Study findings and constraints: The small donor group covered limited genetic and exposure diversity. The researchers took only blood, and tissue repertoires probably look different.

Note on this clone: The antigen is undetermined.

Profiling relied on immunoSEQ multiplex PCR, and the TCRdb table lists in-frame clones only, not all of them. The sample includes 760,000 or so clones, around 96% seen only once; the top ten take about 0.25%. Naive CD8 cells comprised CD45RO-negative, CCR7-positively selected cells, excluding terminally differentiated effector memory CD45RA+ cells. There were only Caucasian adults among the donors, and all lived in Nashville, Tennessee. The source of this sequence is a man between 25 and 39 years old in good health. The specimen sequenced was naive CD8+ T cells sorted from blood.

CDR3 in amino acids: CASSFPLGGANVLTF. The CDR3 DNA sequence: TGTGCCAGCAGTTTCCCTCTCGGTGGGGCCAACGTCCTGACTTTC. V gene TRBV28 combines with J gene TRBJ2-6; no firm D call. The CDR3 covers 15 residues. Germline loops: CDR1 MDHEN, CDR2 SYDVKM. Trimming removed 3 bases from V and 3 bases from J, with 9 bases in between.